This T cell receptor beta chain was recorded in a study of blood T cell repertoires in COVID-19. The wider study: From the United States, Italy and Spain came samples of acute and convalescent COVID-19. PBMCs, B-cell-depleted T cells, or T cells provided the cDNA or gDNA that made up the material.

Germline V gene sequence: CDR1 LGHNA, CDR2 YSLEER. This CDR3 spans 15 amino acids. The ends were cut back, 0 bases at V and 1 base at J, with 7 bases in the middle. This clone came up once. Seattle researchers signed up patients amid active infection and tracked them longitudinally. In the study's own analysis: Estimated nucleated cell counts came from reference gene primer amplification. This table comes from immunoSEQ multiplex PCR, and its TCRdb copy is limited to in-frame clones, with some not included. V, J and clone size are taken as reported in that table, and D and trimming were inferred from the DNA itself. The sample holds fewer than 200,000 clones, approximately 86% seen once.

The rearrangement joins TRBV4-3 to TRBJ1-5; D is undetermined. This sequence was found in a woman at least 80 years old with COVID-19, enrolled during active disease. Sequencing was done on a sample of peripheral blood. The CDR3 sequence: CASSQDRRSNQPQHF. CDR3 bases: TGCGCCAGCAGCCAAGACAGGCGAAGCAATCAGCCCCAGCATTTT.